A selection of T cell receptor beta chains follows, all from one sample in a study of beta chain features in type 1 diabetes. Profiled with immunoSEQ multiplex PCR; TCRdb holds only in-frame clones, not every one. The sample lists around 130,000 clones, 9% occurring once. Sequencing was done on a sample of central memory CD4+ T cells from blood. Receptors originate from a man aged 30-40 years with type 1 diabetes. Both conserved end residues are trimmed from each CDR3. The order of the fields is J gene, V gene, CDR3 protein.

j_call: TRBJ2-2; v_call: TRBV29-1; cdr3_aa: SASRTGEAGELF
j_call: TRBJ2-3; v_call: TRBV7-2; cdr3_aa: ASSLGGDGNTQY
j_call: TRBJ2-5; v_call: TRBV9; cdr3_aa: ASSVASGQETQY
j_call: TRBJ2-2; v_call: TRBV11-2; cdr3_aa: ASSARLAGEIRAGELF
j_call: TRBJ2-5; v_call: TRBV28; cdr3_aa: ASSLYAGGETQY
j_call: TRBJ2-1; v_call: TRBV2; cdr3_aa: ASSEAGGRILEQF
j_call: TRBJ1-1; v_call: TRBV11-2; cdr3_aa: ASSYSSGVGVTEAF
j_call: TRBJ2-2; v_call: TRBV5-4; cdr3_aa: ASSLARGGLTGELF
j_call: TRBJ2-5; v_call: TRBV4-1; cdr3_aa: ASSQGRGQETQY
j_call: TRBJ2-2; v_call: TRBV7-9; cdr3_aa: ASSFHVAGDVGGELF
j_call: TRBJ1-6; v_call: TRBV7-9; cdr3_aa: ASKAGLNSPLH
j_call: TRBJ2-5; v_call: TRBV2; cdr3_aa: ASSELGTSEETQY
j_call: TRBJ1-1; v_call: TRBV7-9; cdr3_aa: ASSLGRDGAEAF
j_call: TRBJ1-1; v_call: TRBV9; cdr3_aa: ASSAALTPQGDTEAF
j_call: TRBJ1-1; v_call: TRBV5-6; cdr3_aa: ASSLWWGEPSKDTEAF
j_call: TRBJ1-1; v_call: TRBV25-1; cdr3_aa: ASSLAGRNTEAF
j_call: TRBJ2-3; v_call: TRBV9; cdr3_aa: ASSVAGGELTDTQY
j_call: TRBJ1-2; v_call: TRBV2; cdr3_aa: ASTFGQPSGGYGYT
j_call: TRBJ1-5; v_call: TRBV6-1; cdr3_aa: ASLQVSNQPQH
j_call: TRBJ1-1; v_call: TRBV9; cdr3_aa: ASSVGTGEAF
j_call: TRBJ1-1; v_call: TRBV29-1; cdr3_aa: SVKFQENTEAF
j_call: TRBJ2-5; v_call: TRBV11-2; cdr3_aa: ASSPLAGVETQY
j_call: TRBJ2-5; v_call: TRBV5-4; cdr3_aa: ASSFGLAGETQY